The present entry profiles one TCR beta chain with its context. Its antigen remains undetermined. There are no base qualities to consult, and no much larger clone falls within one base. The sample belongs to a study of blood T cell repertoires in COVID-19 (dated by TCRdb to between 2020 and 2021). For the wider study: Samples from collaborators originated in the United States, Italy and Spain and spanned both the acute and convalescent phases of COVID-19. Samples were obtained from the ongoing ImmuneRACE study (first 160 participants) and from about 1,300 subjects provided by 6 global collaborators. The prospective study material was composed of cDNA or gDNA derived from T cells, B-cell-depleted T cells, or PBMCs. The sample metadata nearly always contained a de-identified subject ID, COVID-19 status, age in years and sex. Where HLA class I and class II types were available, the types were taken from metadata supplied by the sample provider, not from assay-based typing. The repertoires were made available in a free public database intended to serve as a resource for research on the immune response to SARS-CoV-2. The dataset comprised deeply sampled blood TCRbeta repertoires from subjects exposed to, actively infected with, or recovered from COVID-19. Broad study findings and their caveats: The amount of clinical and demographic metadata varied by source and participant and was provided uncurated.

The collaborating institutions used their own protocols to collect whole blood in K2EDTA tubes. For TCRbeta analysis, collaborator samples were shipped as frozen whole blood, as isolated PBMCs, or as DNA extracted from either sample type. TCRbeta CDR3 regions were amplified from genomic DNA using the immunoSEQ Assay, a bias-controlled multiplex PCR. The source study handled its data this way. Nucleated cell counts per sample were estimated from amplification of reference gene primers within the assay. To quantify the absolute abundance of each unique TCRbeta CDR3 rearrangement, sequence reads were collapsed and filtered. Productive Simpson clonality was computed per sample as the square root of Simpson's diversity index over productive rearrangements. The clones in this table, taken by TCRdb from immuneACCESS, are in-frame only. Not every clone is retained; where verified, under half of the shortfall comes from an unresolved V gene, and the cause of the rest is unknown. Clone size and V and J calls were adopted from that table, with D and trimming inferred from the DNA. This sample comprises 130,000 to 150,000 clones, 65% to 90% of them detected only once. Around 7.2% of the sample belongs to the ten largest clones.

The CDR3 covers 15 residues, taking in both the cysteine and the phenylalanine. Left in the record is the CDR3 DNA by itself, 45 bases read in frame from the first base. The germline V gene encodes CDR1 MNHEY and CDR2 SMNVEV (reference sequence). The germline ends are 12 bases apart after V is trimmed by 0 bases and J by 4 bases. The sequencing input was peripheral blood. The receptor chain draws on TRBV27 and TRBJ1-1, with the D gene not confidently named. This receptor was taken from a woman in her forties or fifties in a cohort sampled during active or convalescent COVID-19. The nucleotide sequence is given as TGTGCCAGCAGTTTATCCCCTCGGGGTCCCACTGAAGCTTTCTTT. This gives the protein CASSLSPRGPTEAFF.